The source of this TCR beta chain is a study of radiation and T cells in renal cell carcinoma. Time point: baseline pretreatment blood. Treatment denoted: 15 Gy SBRT to primary tumor, nephrectomy 4 weeks later. The V end lost 5 bases, the J end lost 3 bases, and 20 bases lay between the germline ends. Looked up from germline, CDR1 is SGHTA and CDR2 is FQGNSA. The CDR3 has 16 residues. Using immunoSEQ multiplex PCR, the repertoire was profiled, and TCRdb retains in-frame clones only, with some absent. Of about 140,000 clones in the sample, 83% were seen once. The sequencing used blood, collected from a patient whose treatment included radiotherapy and nephrectomy. This chain links TRBV7-2 with TRBJ2-7; D perhaps matches TRBD2 (5 bases). This sequence was found in a woman between 50 and 59 years old with renal cell carcinoma. The CDR3 bases are TGTGCCAGCAGCCCTAGCCCCTTGGAGCGGAGCTACGAGCAGTACTTC. Residues: CASSPSPLERSYEQYF.